Below, 27 T cell receptor beta chains from the same sample are listed, as sequenced in a study of T cell repertoires in cytomegalovirus infection. TCRdb ran MiXCR on the reads and lists one entry per CDR3 protein. Among hundreds of thousands of distinct CDR3 sequences listed, 20% to 25% were seen once. Sequenced material: CD8+ T cells from PBMCs. The source of these receptors is a human donor in good health (CMV status not recorded). Some clones in this sample may be carry-over from other donors' samples.

The gene calls are TRBV29-1 and TRBJ2-3, with 10 bases aligning to TRBD2. V gave up 1 base and J gave up 3 bases; unmatched junction bases: 13. The germline V gene encodes CDR1 SQVTM and CDR2 ANQGSEA. This CDR3 spans 18 amino acids. The CDR3 coding sequence is TGCAGCGTTGAAGGTCATGATAGCGGGGGGTTTGGTACAGATACGCAGTATTTT. This gives the protein CSVEGHDSGGFGTDTQYF.

This clonotype has a handful of counts. CDR3 DNA: TGTGCCAGCAGCTCCCTTTCAGAAGATGAAAAACTGTTTTTT. Its translation is CASSSLSEDEKLFF. The V and J genes are TRBV7-9 and TRBJ1-4; no reliable D call. This CDR3 is built from 14 residues. V lost 4 bases to trimming and J lost 6 bases, with 12 bases between them. Looked up from germline, CDR1 is SEHNR and CDR2 is FQNEAQ (reference sequence).

The genes are TRBV5-5 and TRBJ2-1; D unclear. This CDR3 region has 13 residues. Germline V CDR1 and CDR2: SGHKS, YYEKEE (reference sequence). Trimming took off 0 bases at V and 5 bases at J, with 6 bases between the two ends. The CDR3 region is CASSLEGHNEQFF. The CDR3 DNA reads TGTGCCAGCAGCTTGGAAGGGCACAATGAGCAGTTCTTC.

This clonotype was counted a few times. This chain connects TRBV29-1 to TRBJ2-1, with D hard to call. V lost 0 bases and J 5 bases, leaving 20 bases between the germline ends. CDR3 length equals 17 residues. Germline values: CDR1 SQVTM, CDR2 ANQGSEA. DNA for the CDR3: TGCAGCGTTGAAGATACGCGGCTTCCGGTGGACGACAATGAGCAGTTCTTC. Protein sequence: CSVEDTRLPVDDNEQFF.

Only a few counts were recorded for this clonotype. J is TRBJ2-7 and V is TRBV2, with D tentatively TRBD1 or TRBD2 (6 bases each). The V and J ends lost 1 base and 6 bases respectively, with 19 bases between them. The CDR3 consists of 16 residues. From germline, CDR1 is SNHLY and CDR2 FYNNEI. CDR3 nucleotide sequence: TGTGCCAGCAGTGAAGTTAAAGGGGGGTACTTCGGCGAGCAGTACGTC. Amino acids: CASSEVKGGYFGEQYV.

This clonotype occurred many times. The V gene is TRBV7-6, the J gene TRBJ2-3, with D hard to call. Per germline, CDR1 SGHVS and CDR2 FNYEAQ. V was shortened by 5 bases and J by 7 bases, with 10 bases between the two germline ends. CDR3 size: 12 residues. CDR3 sequence reads: CASSPALYTQYF. DNA of the CDR3: TGTGCCAGCAGCCCAGCGCTATATACGCAGTATTTT. The full variable domain, in which reference TRBV7-6 and TRBJ2-3 provide the parts outside the CDR3, is GAGVSQSPRYKVTKRGQDVALRCDPISGHVSLYWYRQALGQGPEFLTYFNYEAQQDKSGLPNDRFSAERPEGSISTLTIQRTEQRDSAMYRCASSPALYTQYFGPGTRLTVL.

In its sample, this clonotype was seen many times. This sequence joins TRBV12-3 or TRBV12-4 and TRBJ1-5, with D possibly matching TRBD1 (5 bases). The V gene lost 3 bases and the J gene lost 0 bases, with 9 bases spanning the gap. The CDR3 is 15 residues long. The CDR3 here is CASSLGTNSNQPQHF. As DNA, the CDR3 is TGTGCCAGCAGTTTGGGGACTAATAGCAATCAGCCCCAGCATTTT.

This clonotype was seen at least ten times. The V gene is TRBV6-5, the J gene TRBJ2-3; D not certain. Germline-derived CDR1 and CDR2 are MNHEY and SVGAGI. V was shortened by 2 bases and J by 5 bases, with 8 bases between the two germline ends. The CDR3 consists of 13 residues. As DNA, the CDR3 is TGTGCCAGCAGTTACGGCCTCCTAGATACGCAGTATTTT. Translated: CASSYGLLDTQYF.

Ten or more counts support this clonotype. V gene TRBV7-6 combines with J gene TRBJ2-3, with 15 nucleotides matching TRBD2. Germline values: CDR1 SGHVS, CDR2 FNYEAQ. The CDR3 has 16 residues. V lost 5 bases, J lost 10 bases, and 10 bases stayed unmatched. This chain's CDR3 is CASSQGTSGGPDAQYF. The CDR3 DNA reads TGTGCCAGCAGCCAAGGGACTAGCGGGGGGCCGGATGCGCAGTATTTT.

To note about this clonotype: This could be a read error, since a much larger clone is one nucleotide away. The rearrangement joins TRBV28 to TRBJ1-4, with TRBD1 as a possible D gene (5 bases). V lost 3 bases, J lost 3 bases, and 11 bases lay in between. This CDR3 contains 15 residues. Germline loops: CDR1 MDHEN, CDR2 SYDVKM. The CDR3 region is CASSLVGAPNEKLFF. For the CDR3, the DNA is TGTGCCAGCAGTTTGGTAGGGGCACCTAATGAAAAACTGTTTTTT.

With regard to this clonotype: Relative to the germline gene, one junction end is altered; a read error may explain this. The chain joins TRBV28 to TRBJ2-1; 7 nucleotides agree with TRBD1. The length of the CDR3 is 16 residues. Per germline, CDR1 MDHEN and CDR2 SYDVKM. The CDR3 coding sequence is TGTGCCAGCTCATTACAGGGGCCCACCTCCAACAATGAGCAGTTCTTC. It translates to CASSLQGPTSNNEQFF.

The sample holds a few counts of this clonotype. This chain joins TRBV11-1 and TRBJ2-5; 7 nucleotides line up with TRBD1. V lost 5 bases and J lost 5; bases outside the gene matches: 14. This CDR3 spans 16 amino acids. Looked up from germline, CDR1 is SGHAT and CDR2 is FQDESV (reference sequence). CDR3 DNA sequence: TGTGCCAGCAGCATTCGACAGGGCGTGATCGGGGAGACCCAGTACTTC. Translating gives CASSIRQGVIGETQYF.

Worth noting for this clonotype: This may be a read error, as it is one base from a much larger clone. The CDR3 region is CVSSSRGAAGELFF. The CDR3 region has the DNA TGTGTCAGCTCAAGCAGGGGGGCGGCCGGGGAGCTGTTTTTT. The chain links TRBV6-1 to TRBJ2-2; D is perhaps TRBD1 (7 bases). CDR3 length: 14 residues. Germline V gene data show CDR1 as MNHNS and CDR2 as SASEGT.

This clonotype was counted many times. The chain's CDR3 is CASSATGTGAYFDTDTQYF. For the CDR3, the DNA is TGTGCCAGCAGCGCTACCGGGACAGGGGCATACTTCGACACAGATACGCAGTATTTT. The rearrangement uses TRBV7-2 and TRBJ2-3; 10 positions match TRBD1. CDR3 size: 19 residues. The J segment lost 2 bases and the V segment lost 5 bases, leaving 16 bases of the junction unmatched. Germline V gives CDR1 SGHTA, CDR2 FQGNSA.

Comment on this clonotype: This may stem from a read error, because a much larger clone lies one nucleotide away. The chain links TRBV13 to TRBJ2-3; D remains ambiguous. V shed 0 bases and J shed 0 bases, with 10 bases lying between them. This CDR3 spans 16 amino acids. The V gene's germline CDR1 is PRHDT and CDR2 FYEKMQ (reference sequence). DNA for the CDR3: TGTGCCAGCAGCTTAGGGGACGGAACTAGCACAGATACGCAGTATTTT. Amino acid sequence: CASSLGDGTSTDTQYF.

The chain employs TRBV3-1 and TRBJ1-2; D gene ambiguous. Germline V gene data show CDR1 as LGHDT and CDR2 as YNNKEL (reference sequence). Trimming cost V 4 bases and J 6 bases, with 27 bases left between them. The CDR3 is 18 residues long. The CDR3 coding sequence is TGTGCCAGCAGCCCACAATCCGGCGTGCCAGGTCCAGGCGATGGCTACACCTTC. It codes for CASSPQSGVPGPGDGYTF.

This clonotype was observed a few times. This chain uses TRBV4-1 with TRBJ1-1; the D is unclear. In germline, CDR1 is MGHRA, CDR2 YSYEKL. The CDR3 contains 15 residues. Deletions cut 1 base from V and 1 base from J, with 10 bases between. In nucleotides, the CDR3 is TGCGCCAGCAGCCAAGCGGTCCTACCGAACACTGAAGCTTTCTTT. As protein: CASSQAVLPNTEAFF.

The V gene is TRBV14, the J gene TRBJ2-3, with TRBD1 as a possible D gene (5 bases). V gave up 2 bases and J gave up 5 bases, with 17 bases separating them. Germline V gives CDR1 SGHDN, CDR2 FVKESK. The CDR3 extends over 16 amino acids. The CDR3 reads CASSQYQDHTGDTQYF. CDR3 DNA: TGTGCCAGCAGCCAATACCAAGACCACACAGGAGATACGCAGTATTTT.

In this sample, this clonotype turned up a few times. The chain links TRBV5-1 to TRBJ2-3; no clear D. CDR1 and CDR2 (germline): SGHRS, YFSETQ. CDR3 length: 16 amino acids. The ends were cut back, 0 bases at V and 0 bases at J, with 11 bases in the middle. This CDR3 is CASSLGSAASTDTQYF. The CDR3 bases are TGCGCCAGCAGCTTGGGGTCGGCGGCTAGCACAGATACGCAGTATTTT.

This clonotype was seen repeatedly, ten times or more. V usage is TRBV7-9 and J usage is TRBJ2-3, with 7 bases aligning to TRBD2. Germline-derived CDR1 and CDR2 are SEHNR and FQNEAQ (reference sequence). The CDR3 runs 19 residues. J gave up 0 bases and V 4 bases, and 16 bases lay outside the gene matches. As DNA, the CDR3 is TGTGCCAGCAGCTCTCTCCCCGGCACAGCGGGGACCAGCACAGATACGCAGTATTTT. This codes for CASSSLPGTAGTSTDTQYF. Full variable domain (rest looked up from reference TRBV7-9 and TRBJ2-3): DTGVSQNPRHKITKRGQNVTFRCDPISEHNRLYWYRQTLGQGPEFLTYFQNEAQLEKSRLLSDRFSAERPKGSFSTLEIQRTEQGDSAMYLCASSSLPGTAGTSTDTQYFGPGTRLTVL.

The chain combines TRBV20-1 with TRBJ2-5, with no clear D. Germline loops: CDR1 DFQATT, CDR2 SNEGSKA (reference sequence). With 1 base removed from V and 4 bases from J, the gap between germline ends came to 4 bases. The CDR3 sequence is 11 residues long. Here the CDR3 reads CSARVGETQYF. CDR3 DNA sequence: TGCAGTGCTAGAGTTGGAGAGACCCAGTACTTC.

V is TRBV6-2 or TRBV6-3 and J is TRBJ2-3; D is ambiguous. V was trimmed by 2 bases and J by 2 bases, leaving 8 bases between them. This CDR3 has 14 amino acids. Per germline, CDR1 MNHEY and CDR2 SVGEGT. This chain's CDR3 is CASSYLIFTDTQYF. In DNA, the CDR3 is TGTGCCAGCAGTTACCTAATCTTCACAGATACGCAGTATTTT.

This clonotype occurred a few times. In nucleotides, the CDR3 is TGCAGTGCTTCGACAGGGGGCCTCACTGAAGCTTTCTTT. Translated: CSASTGGLTEAFF. This rearrangement joins TRBV20-1 to TRBJ1-1, with 10 bases fitting TRBD1. Germline V lookup: CDR1 DFQATT, CDR2 SNEGSKA (reference sequence). CDR3 size: 13 residues. J gave up 4 bases and V 5 bases, and 4 bases lay outside the gene matches.

The V gene is TRBV2, the J gene TRBJ2-6; 8 positions agree with TRBD2. In germline, CDR1 is SNHLY, CDR2 FYNNEI. The CDR3 consists of 18 residues. V shed 7 bases, J shed 0 bases, and the junction held 11 bases outside the gene matches. The CDR3 DNA follows: TGTGCCAGCATCCCCTTCGGGGGGGTCCTCTCTGGGGCCAACGTCCTGACTTTC. It yields the protein CASIPFGGVLSGANVLTF.

Many counts were recorded for this clonotype. This rearrangement joins TRBV7-2 to TRBJ2-2, with a possible D match to TRBD2 (5 bases). In germline, CDR1 is SGHTA, CDR2 FQGNSA. The CDR3 spans 15 residues. V gave up 2 bases and J gave up 4 bases, with 11 bases separating them. Here the CDR3 DNA reads TGTGCCAGCAGCTTATATGAGGGCAGCACCGGGGAGCTGTTTTTT. Encoded protein: CASSLYEGSTGELFF.

As to this clonotype: Given a much more abundant clone one base away, this may be a read error. V and J are TRBV19 and TRBJ1-5; TRBD1 matches 7 bases. Germline assignment: CDR1 LNHDA and CDR2 SQIVND (reference sequence). The CDR3 consists of 13 residues. CDR3 protein: CVSTLTGWQPQHF. Here the CDR3 DNA reads TGTGTCAGTACCTTGACAGGGTGGCAGCCCCAGCATTTT. The full variable domain, in which reference TRBV19 and TRBJ1-5 provide the parts outside the CDR3, is DGGITQSPKYLFRKEGQNVTLSCEQNLNHDAMYWYRQDPGQGLRLIYYSQIVNDFQKGDIAEGYSVSREKKESFPLTVTSAQKNPTAFYLCVSTLTGWQPQHFGDGTRLSIL.

V and J are TRBV3-1 and TRBJ2-1, with 7 bases lining up with TRBD1. V gave up 0 bases and J gave up 2 bases; unmatched junction bases: 7. Germline V gene lookup returns CDR1 LGHDT and CDR2 YNNKEL (reference sequence). The CDR3 is made up of 17 amino acids. CDR3 nucleotide sequence: TGTGCCAGCAGCCAAGAGTCTACAGGGGACACCTACAATGAGCAGTTCTTC. This translates into CASSQESTGDTYNEQFF.